Listed here are 25 T cell receptor beta chains from one sample, sequenced in a study of CD8 T cells in ankylosing spondylitis. Study outcomes and limitations: Blood of patients with ankylosing spondylitis appeared to be characterized by a TCR beta motif of eight highly homologous variants.

One entry per CDR3 protein results from TCRdb running MiXCR on the 5' RACE reads. The table has about 540,000 distinct CDR3 sequences, 10% to 15% seen once. These TCRs are of unknown antigen specificity. Sequences were obtained from blood, either unsorted or a sorted T cell fraction (not recorded which). Receptor source: a male donor with ankylosing spondylitis.

V and J are TRBV14 and TRBJ1-1; D is possibly TRBD1 (5 bases). Per the germline V gene, CDR1 is SGHDN and CDR2 is FVKESK. The CDR3 spans 14 residues. Between the trimmed V and J ends, which lost 9 bases and 0 bases, there was a span of 14 bases. This chain's CDR3 is CASDPGIMNTEAFF. CDR3 DNA: TGTGCCAGTGACCCAGGGATAATGAACACTGAAGCTTTCTTT. The variable domain in full, with the rest retrieved from reference TRBV14 and TRBJ1-1, is EAGVTQFPSHSVIEKGQTVTLRCDPISGHDNLYWYRRVMGKEIKFLLHFVKESKQDESGMPNNRFLAERTGGTYSTLKVQPAELEDSGVYFCASDPGIMNTEAFFGQGTRLTVV.

The gene calls are TRBV7-2 and TRBJ2-1; TRBD2 matches at 12 bases. Germline assignment: CDR1 SGHTA and CDR2 FQGNSA. This CDR3 is 13 amino acids long. With 4 bases clipped from V and 15 bases from J, the junction kept 7 bases outside the gene matches. The CDR3 nucleotides are TGTGCCAGCAGCTGGGGTCCGACTAGCGGGAGGTTCTTC. Protein product: CASSWGPTSGRFF.

This clonotype was counted between two and nine times. The chain links TRBV3-1 to TRBJ1-2; D call uncertain. V was pared by 1 base and J by 4 bases, with 10 bases between. Germline CDR1 reads LGHDT; CDR2 reads YNNKEL (reference sequence). The CDR3 extends over 14 amino acids. The CDR3 bases are TGTGCCAGCAGCCAAGGACACCCGATCTATGGCTACACCTTC. This codes for CASSQGHPIYGYTF.

V usage is TRBV29-1 and J usage is TRBJ1-4, with D perhaps TRBD1 (5 bases). Germline CDR1 is SQVTM and CDR2 is ANQGSEA. The CDR3 sequence is 15 residues long. Trimming took 6 bases from V and 0 from J, leaving 14 bases between them. The CDR3 is CSVTTTGATNEKLFF. The CDR3 DNA is TGCAGCGTAACGACCACGGGGGCAACTAATGAAAAACTGTTTTTT.

This rearrangement joins TRBV5-1 to TRBJ2-3; the D gene is possibly TRBD1 (5 bases). The ends were cut back, 5 bases at V and 2 bases at J, with 15 bases in the middle. Per the germline V gene, CDR1 is SGHRS and CDR2 is YFSETQ. The CDR3 consists of 15 residues. CDR3 sequence reads: CASRTQGLLTDTQYF. DNA of the CDR3: TGCGCCAGCAGAACTCAGGGCCTTCTCACAGATACGCAGTATTTT.

The chain combines TRBV20-1 with TRBJ2-7; D gene uncertain. CDR1 and CDR2 (germline): DFQATT, SNEGSKA (reference sequence). Trimming stripped 3 bases from V and 0 bases from J, with 12 bases between. The CDR3 spans 14 residues. CDR3 bases: TGCAGTGCTAGTATGACGGCTTACTCCTACGAGCAGTACTTC. Encoded protein: CSASMTAYSYEQYF.

In this sample, this clonotype turned up many times. This chain joins TRBV7-9 and TRBJ2-3; 13 bases line up with TRBD2. The CDR3 totals 16 residues. V was clipped by 5 bases and J by 1 base; unmatched bases: 3. From germline, CDR1 is SEHNR and CDR2 FQNEAQ (reference sequence). The CDR3 DNA reads TGTGCCAGCAGCCGACTAGCGGGAGGCCGCACAGATACGCAGTATTTT. Protein product: CASSRLAGGRTDTQYF.

This clonotype was picked up a small number of times. This chain joins TRBV20-1 and TRBJ2-3; unclear D gene. There are 14 residues in the CDR3. Per the germline V gene, CDR1 is DFQATT and CDR2 is SNEGSKA (reference sequence). V dropped 3 bases and J dropped 0 bases, with 10 bases sitting between them. The CDR3 region has the DNA TGCAGTGCTAGGCGCCTATCTAGCACAGATACGCAGTATTTT. Protein sequence: CSARRLSSTDTQYF.

In this sample, this clonotype turned up many times. The chain employs TRBV24-1 and TRBJ2-3; TRBD2 agrees at 12 bases. The CDR3 is made up of 18 amino acids. Germline CDR1 reads KGHDR; CDR2 reads SFDVKD. V was pared by 1 base and J by 6 bases, with 10 bases of the junction left unmatched. CDR3 loop: CATSDLGPRTSGTDTQYF. As DNA, the CDR3 is TGTGCCACCAGTGATTTAGGACCGCGGACTAGCGGGACGGATACGCAGTATTTT.

The chain recombines TRBV5-5 with TRBJ2-7, with D maybe TRBD2 (6 bases). Germline values: CDR1 SGHKS, CDR2 YYEKEE (reference sequence). The CDR3 loop spans 15 amino acids. The V gene lost 1 base and the J gene lost 6 bases, with 17 bases spanning the gap. The DNA for the CDR3 is TGTGCCAGCAGCTTGAGGCTAGGGAGGACGGCCGAGCAGTACGTC. Amino acids: CASSLRLGRTAEQYV.

In its sample, this clonotype was seen a few times. V gene TRBV6-2 or TRBV6-3 combines with J gene TRBJ2-3, with 7 bases fitting TRBD2. Germline CDR1 is MNHEY and CDR2 is SVGEGT. V was clipped by 7 bases and J by 5 bases; unmatched bases: 9. CDR3 length: 14 residues. The CDR3: CASTRAGVLDTQYF. The CDR3 region has the DNA TGTGCCAGCACGAGGGCGGGAGTTCTAGATACGCAGTATTTT.

This clonotype was counted ten times or more. The chain joins TRBV5-1 to TRBJ2-5; TRBD1 or TRBD2 may be the D gene (5 bases each). The V end lost 0 bases, the J end lost 1 base, and 10 bases lay between the germline ends. The CDR3 has 15 residues. CDR1 and CDR2 from the germline V gene are SGHRS and YFSETQ. The CDR3 sequence: CASSLVPGPQETQYF. Here the CDR3 DNA reads TGCGCCAGCAGCTTGGTCCCGGGACCCCAAGAGACCCAGTACTTC.

V and J are TRBV5-5 and TRBJ1-4; D is undetermined. CDR3 size: 15 residues. Germline V lookup: CDR1 SGHKS, CDR2 YYEKEE (reference sequence). Deletions cut 2 bases from V and 4 bases from J, with 12 bases between. CDR3: CASSFIYELNEKLFF. CDR3 bases: TGTGCCAGCAGCTTTATTTACGAACTTAATGAAAAACTGTTTTTT. Variable domain in full (rest from reference TRBV5-5 and TRBJ1-4): DAGVTQSPTHLIKTRGQQVTLRCSPISGHKSVSWYQQVLGQGPQFIFQYYEKEERGRGNFPDRFSARQFPNYSSELNVNALLLGDSALYLCASSFIYELNEKLFFGSGTQLSVL.

The sample holds a few counts of this clonotype. The rearrangement uses TRBV4-2 and TRBJ2-1; D is ambiguous. The length of the CDR3 is 13 residues. Germline CDR1 LGHNA, CDR2 YNFKEQ. V was cut by 3 bases and J by 6 bases, with 9 bases left in between. The CDR3 DNA follows: TGTGCCAGCAGCCACGCTGTTCCCAATGAGCAGTTCTTC. It codes for CASSHAVPNEQFF.

The chain links TRBV27 to TRBJ2-3; TRBD1 or TRBD2 may be the D gene (5 bases each). The length of the CDR3 is 15 residues. V dropped 1 base and J dropped 3 bases, with 11 bases sitting between them. Germline V gives CDR1 MNHEY, CDR2 SMNVEV (reference sequence). CDR3 region: CASSLFRGRTDTQYF. The CDR3 DNA reads as TGTGCCAGCAGTTTATTTCGGGGCCGAACAGATACGCAGTATTTT.

In its sample, this clonotype was seen many times. This chain connects TRBV10-3 to TRBJ2-3, with D tentatively TRBD2 (6 bases). This CDR3 region has 17 residues. Germline assignment: CDR1 ENHRY and CDR2 SYGVKD. V lost 4 bases and J 5 bases, leaving 22 bases between the germline ends. CDR3 in amino acids: CAISGFLGGGGEDTQYF. The CDR3 DNA reads as TGTGCCATCAGTGGTTTTTTAGGCGGCGGAGGGGAAGATACGCAGTATTTT.

V is TRBV27 and J is TRBJ2-5, with a weak D call TRBD1 (7 bases). Germline CDR1 MNHEY, CDR2 SMNVEV (reference sequence). V lost 3 bases and J 2 bases, leaving 13 bases between the germline ends. The CDR3 runs 15 residues. In DNA, the CDR3 is TGTGCCAGCAGTTTCTCAGGGGGGCGGCAAGAGACCCAGTACTTC. It codes for CASSFSGGRQETQYF.

This chain uses TRBV29-1 with TRBJ2-3; TRBD1 might be the D (5 bases). The germline gives CDR1 SQVTM, CDR2 ANQGSEA. Trimming pared 1 base from V and 3 bases from J, leaving 14 bases between. The CDR3 is made up of 15 amino acids. CDR3 residues: CSVEVIGVGTDTQYF. CDR3 bases: TGCAGCGTTGAAGTAATAGGGGTCGGAACAGATACGCAGTATTTT.

This clonotype was counted between two and nine times. The V call is TRBV5-6, the J call TRBJ2-3; maybe TRBD1 (6 bases). Deletions cut 0 bases from V and 4 bases from J, with 15 bases between. This CDR3 contains 16 residues. Germline CDR1 SGHDT, CDR2 YYEEEE. In DNA, the CDR3 is TGTGCCAGCAGCTTGGCCGCGTGGGGGCGAGCAGATACGCAGTATTTT. This translates into CASSLAAWGRADTQYF.

This chain links TRBV3-1 with TRBJ1-2; TRBD1 matches at 7 bases. CDR1 and CDR2 from the germline V gene are LGHDT and YNNKEL (reference sequence). V shed 0 bases, J shed 5 bases, and the junction held 3 bases outside the gene matches. The CDR3 is 14 amino acids. CDR3 bases: TGTGCCAGCAGCCAAGAGGGACAGACGTATGGCTACACCTTC. This sequence encodes CASSQEGQTYGYTF.

This chain uses TRBV6-4 with TRBJ2-1; 11 bases match TRBD2. The CDR3 is 16 amino acids. The germline gives CDR1 MRHNA, CDR2 SNTAGT. V dropped 3 bases and J dropped 3; count of bases not matched to a gene: 4. CDR3 residues: CASSDSGRARYNEQFF. CDR3 DNA sequence: TGTGCCAGCAGTGATAGCGGGAGGGCCCGCTACAATGAGCAGTTCTTC.

V and J are TRBV5-1 and TRBJ2-7; no clear D gene. The V gene lost 4 bases and the J gene lost 1 base, with 15 bases spanning the gap. Germline CDR1 and CDR2: SGHRS and YFSETQ. This CDR3 has 15 amino acids. Here the CDR3 DNA reads TGCGCCAGCAGCCCACCCGGACGTGTGTCCTACGAGCAGTACTTC. Its translation is CASSPPGRVSYEQYF.

This clonotype has just a few counts. The chain recombines TRBV20-1 with TRBJ1-1, with no clear D. Germline V gene lookup returns CDR1 DFQATT and CDR2 SNEGSKA (reference sequence). The CDR3 is 12 amino acids. Between the trimmed V and J ends, which lost 3 bases and 6 bases, there was a span of 11 bases. CDR3 in amino acids: CSARSTGPEAFF. The CDR3 region has the DNA TGCAGTGCTAGGTCTACCGGGCCTGAAGCTTTCTTT.

This clonotype was observed a handful of times. The CDR3 bases are TGTGCCAGCAGTGGGTTTCAGGACTCCTACAATGAGCAGTTCTTC. Protein: CASSGFQDSYNEQFF. The rearrangement uses TRBV25-1 and TRBJ2-1, with no clear D. Germline values: CDR1 MGHDK, CDR2 SYGVNS. The ends were cut back, 4 bases at V and 0 bases at J, with 10 bases in the middle. The CDR3 length is 15 residues.

This clonotype was picked up a small number of times. The J gene is TRBJ2-1, the V gene TRBV5-1; 14 bases agree with TRBD2. V dropped 2 bases and J dropped 0; count of bases not matched to a gene: 10. CDR3 length: 20 amino acids. Germline V lookup: CDR1 SGHRS, CDR2 YFSETQ. CDR3 sequence reads: CASSFWGLAGVRSSYNEQFF. The CDR3 bases are TGCGCCAGCAGCTTCTGGGGACTAGCGGGAGTCCGAAGCTCCTACAATGAGCAGTTCTTC.